This T cell receptor (beta chain) stems from a study of blood T cells in healthy people across ages. Study details: Through template switching, about one barcoded beta molecule was captured per two T cells, as measured in model experiments.

This clonotype showed up many times. No antigen is known for it. Together with a sample-barcoded 5' primer, a J-beta primer mix was included in a second PCR lasting about 7 to 11 cycles. MiXCR was run by TCRdb on the 5' RACE reads, yielding one entry per CDR3 protein. The sample carries some 790,000 distinct CDR3 sequences, under 30% recorded once. Study outcomes and limitations: Among long-lived donors, naive CD4+ cells were more numerous and diversity higher than in aged donors. A roughly linear age-dependent decrease characterized TCR beta diversity per million T cells.

Per germline, CDR1 SGHRS and CDR2 YFSETQ. The CDR3 covers 15 residues. V was trimmed by 0 bases and J by 0 bases, leaving 9 bases between them. Material: blood. The TCR originated in an elderly woman in good health. This rearrangement joins TRBV5-1 to TRBJ2-5, with D maybe TRBD2 (5 bases). The CDR3 here is CASSLVVGDQETQYF. The CDR3 DNA is TGCGCCAGCAGCTTGGTAGTCGGGGACCAAGAGACCCAGTACTTC.